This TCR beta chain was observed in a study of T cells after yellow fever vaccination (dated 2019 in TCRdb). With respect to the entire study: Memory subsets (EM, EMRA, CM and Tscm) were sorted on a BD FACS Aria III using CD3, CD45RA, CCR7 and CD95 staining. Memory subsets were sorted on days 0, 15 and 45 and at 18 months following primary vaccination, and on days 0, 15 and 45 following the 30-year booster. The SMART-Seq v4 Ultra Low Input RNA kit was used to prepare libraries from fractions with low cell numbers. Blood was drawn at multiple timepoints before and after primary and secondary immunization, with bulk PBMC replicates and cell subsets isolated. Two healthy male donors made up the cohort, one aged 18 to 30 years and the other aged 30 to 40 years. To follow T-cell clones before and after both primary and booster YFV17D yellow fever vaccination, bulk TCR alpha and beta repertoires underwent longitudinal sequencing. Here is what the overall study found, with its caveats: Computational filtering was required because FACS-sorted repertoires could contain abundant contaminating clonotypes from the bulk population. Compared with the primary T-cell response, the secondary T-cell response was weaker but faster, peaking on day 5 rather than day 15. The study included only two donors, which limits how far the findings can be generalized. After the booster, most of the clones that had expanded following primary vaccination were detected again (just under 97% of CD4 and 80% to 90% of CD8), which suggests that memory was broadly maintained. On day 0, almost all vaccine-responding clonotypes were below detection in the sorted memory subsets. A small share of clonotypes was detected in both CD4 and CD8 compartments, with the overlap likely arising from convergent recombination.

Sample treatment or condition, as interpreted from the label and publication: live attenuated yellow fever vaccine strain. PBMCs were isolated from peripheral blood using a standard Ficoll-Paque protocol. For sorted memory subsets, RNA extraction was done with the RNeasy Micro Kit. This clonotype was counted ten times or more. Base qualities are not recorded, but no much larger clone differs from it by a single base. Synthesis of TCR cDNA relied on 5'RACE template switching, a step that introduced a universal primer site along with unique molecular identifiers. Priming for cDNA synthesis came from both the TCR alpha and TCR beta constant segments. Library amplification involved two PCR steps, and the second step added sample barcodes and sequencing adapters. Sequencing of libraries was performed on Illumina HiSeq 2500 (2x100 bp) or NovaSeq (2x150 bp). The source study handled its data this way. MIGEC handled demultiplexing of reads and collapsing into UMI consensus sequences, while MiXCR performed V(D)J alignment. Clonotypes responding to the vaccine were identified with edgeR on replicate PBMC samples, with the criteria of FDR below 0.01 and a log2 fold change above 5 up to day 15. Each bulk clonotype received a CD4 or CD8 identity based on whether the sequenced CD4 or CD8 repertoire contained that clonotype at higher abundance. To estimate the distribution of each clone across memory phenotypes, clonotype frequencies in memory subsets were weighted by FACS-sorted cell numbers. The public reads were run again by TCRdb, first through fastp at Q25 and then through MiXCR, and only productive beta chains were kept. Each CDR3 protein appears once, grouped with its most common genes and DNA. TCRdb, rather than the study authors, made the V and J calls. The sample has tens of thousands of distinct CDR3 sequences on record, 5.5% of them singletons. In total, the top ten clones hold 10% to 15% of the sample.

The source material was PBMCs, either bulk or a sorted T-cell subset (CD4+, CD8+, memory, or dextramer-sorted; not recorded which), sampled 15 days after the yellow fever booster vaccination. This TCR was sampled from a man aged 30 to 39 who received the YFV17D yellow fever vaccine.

The bases read TGCAGTGCTACCCGGACGTATCAAGAGACCCAGTACTTC. Its protein reads: CSATRTYQETQYF. The chain links TRBV20-1 with TRBJ2-5, with no reliable assignment of the D segment. CDR1 is given as DFQATT and CDR2 as SNEGSKA, both from the germline V gene (reference sequence). The CDR3 goes from the cysteine to the phenylalanine over 13 residues. Left in the record is the CDR3 DNA by itself, 39 bases read in frame from the first base. V is shortened by 4 bases, J by 2 bases, and the region joining them spans 11 bases.